A selection of T cell receptor beta chains follows, all from one sample in a study of identical twins. MiXCR, applied by TCRdb to the 5' RACE reads, yields one record per CDR3 protein. In the table there are more than 1.5 million distinct CDR3 sequences, about 31% of which are singletons. Sequenced material: cord blood. These receptors came from a newborn girl in good health. Both conserved end residues are trimmed from each CDR3.

j_call v_call cdr3_aa
TRBJ2-3 TRBV20-1 SAPQPWGAEDTQY
TRBJ2-3 TRBV27 ASSGRPGYTDTQY
TRBJ1-2 TRBV7-6 ASSLESGNYGYT
TRBJ1-6 TRBV5-1 ASSLVSGQRDSPLH
TRBJ2-1 TRBV20-1 SASQLYNEQF
TRBJ2-1 TRBV28 ASRLGSYNEQF
TRBJ2-7 TRBV4-2 ASSRDSVIYEQY
TRBJ2-4 TRBV7-2 ASSLTSGSYKQY
TRBJ2-3 TRBV3-1 ASSRAILAFTTDTQY
TRBJ1-2 TRBV29-1 SVDPSNGYT
TRBJ2-7 TRBV29-1 SVEDRTRQGTFYEQY
TRBJ2-3 TRBV27 ASSFRRRDSSADTQY
TRBJ1-1 TRBV29-1 TPVERGNTEAF
TRBJ2-5 TRBV19 ASSIAGVETQY
TRBJ1-4 TRBV6-6 ASSPGHGATNEKLF
TRBJ2-3 TRBV7-2 ASSSQGQGRTDTQY
TRBJ2-4 TRBV7-2 ASSVEGGNPFIAKNIQY
TRBJ2-3 TRBV10-3 AISGLAGDLTSTDTQY
. TRBV6-2/TRBV6-3 ASSYPLAGEQY
TRBJ2-5 TRBV27 ASSLWASGGAGETQY
TRBJ1-5 TRBV3-1 ASSQEVPTMSNQPQH
TRBJ2-4 TRBV20-1 SARAYTPGNIQY